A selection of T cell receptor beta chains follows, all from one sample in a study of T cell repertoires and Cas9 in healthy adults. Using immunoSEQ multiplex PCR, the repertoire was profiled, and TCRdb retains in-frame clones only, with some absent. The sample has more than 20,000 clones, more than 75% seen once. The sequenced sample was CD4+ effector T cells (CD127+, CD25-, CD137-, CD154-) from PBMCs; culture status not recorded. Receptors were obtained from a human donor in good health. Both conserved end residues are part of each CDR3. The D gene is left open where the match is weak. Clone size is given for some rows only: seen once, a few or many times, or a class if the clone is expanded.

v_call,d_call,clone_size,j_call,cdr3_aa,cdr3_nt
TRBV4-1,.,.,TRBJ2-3,CASSQVGLAADTQYF,TGCGCCAGCAGCCAAGTGGGGCTAGCAGCGGATACGCAGTATTTT
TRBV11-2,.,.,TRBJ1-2,CASSPQDSLVSATF,TGTGCCAGCAGCCCACAGGACAGCCTGGTCTCGGCCACCTTC
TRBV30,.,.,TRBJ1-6,CAWSVGTVYNSPLHF,TGTGCCTGGAGTGTAGGGACGGTCTATAATTCACCCCTCCACTTT
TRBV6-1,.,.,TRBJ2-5,CASSAIGETQYF,TGTGCCAGCAGTGCTATCGGCGAGACCCAGTACTTC
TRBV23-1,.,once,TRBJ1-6,CASSQSERSQTSPLHF,TGCGCCAGCAGTCAATCAGAAAGGTCACAAACATCACCCCTCCACTTT
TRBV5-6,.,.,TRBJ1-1,CASSWTDRNLEAFF,TGTGCCAGCAGCTGGACCGACAGAAACCTTGAAGCTTTCTTT
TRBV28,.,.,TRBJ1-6,CASSLVGWGLHF,TGTGCCAGCAGTTTGGTGGGGTGGGGCCTCCACTTT
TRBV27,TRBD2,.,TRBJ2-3,CASSPSGGHTDTQYF,TGTGCCAGCAGTCCTAGCGGGGGGCACACAGATACGCAGTATTTT
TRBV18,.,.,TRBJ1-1,CASSPLQELNTEAFF,TGTGCCAGCTCACCATTACAGGAATTGAACACTGAAGCTTTCTTT
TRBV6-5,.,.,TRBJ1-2,CASTYDRANYGYTF,TGTGCCAGTACCTATGACAGAGCTAACTATGGCTACACCTTC
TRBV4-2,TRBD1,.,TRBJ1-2,CASSRDRAANYGYTF,TGTGCCAGCAGCCGAGACAGGGCTGCTAACTATGGCTACACCTTC
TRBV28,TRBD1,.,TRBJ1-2,CASSRKHRGSVYGYTF,TGTGCCAGCAGCCGAAAACACAGGGGATCCGTCTATGGCTACACCTTC